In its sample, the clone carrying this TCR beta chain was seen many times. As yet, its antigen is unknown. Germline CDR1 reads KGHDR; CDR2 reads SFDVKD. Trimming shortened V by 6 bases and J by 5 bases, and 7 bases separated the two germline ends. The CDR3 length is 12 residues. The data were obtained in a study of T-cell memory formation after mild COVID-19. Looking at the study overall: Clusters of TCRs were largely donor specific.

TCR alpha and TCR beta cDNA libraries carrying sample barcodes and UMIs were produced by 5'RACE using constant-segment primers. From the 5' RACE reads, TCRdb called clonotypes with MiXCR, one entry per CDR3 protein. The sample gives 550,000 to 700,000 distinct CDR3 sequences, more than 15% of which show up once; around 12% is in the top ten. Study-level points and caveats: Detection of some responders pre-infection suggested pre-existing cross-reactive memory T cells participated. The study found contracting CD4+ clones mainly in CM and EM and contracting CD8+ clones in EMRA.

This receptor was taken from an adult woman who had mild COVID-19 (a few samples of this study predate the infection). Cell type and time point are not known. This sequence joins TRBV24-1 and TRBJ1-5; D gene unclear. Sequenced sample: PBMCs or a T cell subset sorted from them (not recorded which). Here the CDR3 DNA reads TGTGCCACCAGTCGTGGGGATCAGCCCCAGCATTTT. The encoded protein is CATSRGDQPQHF.